The rows below give T cell receptor beta chains drawn from one sample of a study of T cells in tuberculosis. Using immunoSEQ multiplex PCR, the repertoire was profiled, and TCRdb retains in-frame clones only, with some absent. The repertoire holds about 30,000 clones, with nearly 97% as singletons. Sequencing was done on a sample of PBMCs. The origin of the receptors is a donor aged 10 to 29 with latent tuberculosis or without tuberculosis infection. The CDR3 runs from the conserved cysteine through the conserved F or W.

TRBJ1-2,TRBV19,CASSIGHPNYGYTF
TRBJ2-5,TRBV30,CAWTSGNVQETQYF
TRBJ1-6,TRBV18,CASSPPGQGVYNSPLHF
TRBJ2-3,TRBV2,CASSVGLAPDTQYF
TRBJ2-1,TRBV10-1,CASSTSTSGSSYNEQFF
TRBJ1-5,TRBV5-1,CASSRAGGSNQPQHF
TRBJ1-2,TRBV5-4,CASSREAGGANYGYTF
TRBJ2-1,TRBV29-1,CSVEDPKGIIYNEQFF
TRBJ2-7,TRBV7-3,CASSPGSGTSSYEQYF
TRBJ1-1,TRBV6-5,CASSGTLLNTEAFF
TRBJ2-7,TRBV25-1,CASSELADRLGQYF
TRBJ1-2,TRBV19,CASSISGQTNYGYTF
TRBJ2-1,TRBV29-1,CSVEDRLADEQFF
TRBJ2-1,TRBV11-2,CASSNRGGQWGEQFF
TRBJ2-3,TRBV9,CASSVELAGTSSTDTQYF
TRBJ1-5,TRBV29-1,CSVLSGDGQPQHF
TRBJ1-5,TRBV27,CASRAGQYSNQPQHF
TRBJ2-7,TRBV21-1,CASTHRDVAGGPVDEQYF
TRBJ2-1,TRBV14,CASSQLAGTYNEQFF
TRBJ1-1,TRBV6-1,CASSEVRRGEAFF
TRBJ2-3,TRBV27,CASTFSGTDTQYF
TRBJ2-7,TRBV19,CASSADTDPYEQYF
TRBJ2-1,TRBV2,CASSVYNEQFF
TRBJ1-1,TRBV19,CASSIPGNTEAFF
TRBJ2-1,TRBV27,CASSPPTGTSLSAEQFF
TRBJ1-2,TRBV11-2,CASSLSDGGYGYTF
TRBJ1-1,TRBV27,CASSSTGTGNTEAFF
TRBJ2-5,TRBV4-1,CASSSTGGSQETQYF
TRBJ2-7,TRBV15,CATSRDFSGGLNEQYF
TRBJ2-7,TRBV29-1,CSVSRGYEQYF
TRBJ2-5,TRBV5-1,CASSSGTGGIGQETQYF
TRBJ2-7,TRBV4-3,CASSRTHTSGVIYEQYF
TRBJ2-5,TRBV5-1,CASSWVEAGQQETQYF
TRBJ2-5,TRBV14,CASSQGYFEQETQYF
TRBJ1-6,TRBV15,CATHPGQGAGSPLHF
TRBJ2-7,TRBV11-2,CASSPYGTGYNAYEQYF
TRBJ2-3,TRBV9,CASSVVGGGTDTQYF
TRBJ1-1,TRBV25-1,CASKKSGLGNTEAFF
TRBJ1-2,TRBV6-5,CASSEGAPYGYTF
TRBJ2-1,TRBV4-1,CASSQESTDEQFF
TRBJ2-7,TRBV7-9,CASSPGQGGTYEQYF
TRBJ2-5,TRBV5-1,CASSLPGQIQETQYF
TRBJ2-2,TRBV6-5,CASSYGPGVGELFF
TRBJ2-1,TRBV4-1,CATGGEGKYNEQFF
TRBJ2-7,TRBV28,CASINGGSAHEQYF
TRBJ2-7,TRBV6-5,CASSWLAGQYEQYF
TRBJ1-1,TRBV7-9,CASSSRTGGTEAFF
TRBJ1-2,TRBV29-1,CSVLRGGGDGYTF